This T cell receptor (beta chain) was observed in a study of T cells after yellow fever vaccination. Overall study findings and caveats: By day 5 rather than day 15, the secondary response had peaked, though it was weaker. Clones that expanded after primary vaccination mostly reappeared after the booster (96% CD4, 75% to 90% CD8). FACS-sorted repertoires could harbor abundant contaminating bulk-population clonotypes.

Germline lookup yields CDR1 DFQATT and CDR2 SNEGSKA (reference sequence). V was cut by 4 bases and J by 0 bases, with 16 bases left in between. This CDR3 contains 15 residues. In this sample, this clonotype turned up many times. Its antigen is currently unknown. TCRdb called the 5' RACE reads again in MiXCR, with one record for every CDR3 protein. The repertoire holds about 30,000 distinct CDR3 sequences, around 4.3% seen once, with about half in the top ten. The receptor comes from a young man who received the YFV17D yellow fever vaccine. The rearrangement uses TRBV20-1 and TRBJ2-7, with D perhaps TRBD2 (7 bases). The material sequenced was CD8+ T cells sorted from PBMCs, taken 5 days after the yellow fever booster vaccination. The CDR3 reads CSATRGGPSSYEQYF. The CDR3, as DNA: TGCAGTGCTACTAGGGGGGGTCCCTCCTCCTACGAGCAGTACTTC.